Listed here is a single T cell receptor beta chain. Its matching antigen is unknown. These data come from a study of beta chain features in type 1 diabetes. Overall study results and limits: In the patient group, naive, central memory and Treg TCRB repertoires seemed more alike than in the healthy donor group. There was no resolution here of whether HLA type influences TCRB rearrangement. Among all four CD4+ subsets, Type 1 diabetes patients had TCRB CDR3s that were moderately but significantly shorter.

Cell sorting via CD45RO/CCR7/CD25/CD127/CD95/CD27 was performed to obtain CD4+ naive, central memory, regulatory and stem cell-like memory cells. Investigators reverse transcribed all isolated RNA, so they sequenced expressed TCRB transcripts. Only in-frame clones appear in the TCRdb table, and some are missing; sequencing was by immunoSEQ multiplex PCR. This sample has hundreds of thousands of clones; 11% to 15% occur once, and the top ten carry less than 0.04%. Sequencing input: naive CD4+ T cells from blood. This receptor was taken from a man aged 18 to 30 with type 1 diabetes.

CDR3 residues: CASSESARGEQYF. The CDR3 DNA sequence: TGCGCCAGCAGTGAATCGGCCCGGGGGGAGCAGTACTTC. V gene TRBV10-2 combines with J gene TRBJ2-7; possibly TRBD2 for D (6 bases). V lost 3 bases and J 7 bases, leaving 13 bases between the germline ends. Germline V gene sequence: CDR1 WSHSY, CDR2 SAAADI. This CDR3 region has 13 residues.